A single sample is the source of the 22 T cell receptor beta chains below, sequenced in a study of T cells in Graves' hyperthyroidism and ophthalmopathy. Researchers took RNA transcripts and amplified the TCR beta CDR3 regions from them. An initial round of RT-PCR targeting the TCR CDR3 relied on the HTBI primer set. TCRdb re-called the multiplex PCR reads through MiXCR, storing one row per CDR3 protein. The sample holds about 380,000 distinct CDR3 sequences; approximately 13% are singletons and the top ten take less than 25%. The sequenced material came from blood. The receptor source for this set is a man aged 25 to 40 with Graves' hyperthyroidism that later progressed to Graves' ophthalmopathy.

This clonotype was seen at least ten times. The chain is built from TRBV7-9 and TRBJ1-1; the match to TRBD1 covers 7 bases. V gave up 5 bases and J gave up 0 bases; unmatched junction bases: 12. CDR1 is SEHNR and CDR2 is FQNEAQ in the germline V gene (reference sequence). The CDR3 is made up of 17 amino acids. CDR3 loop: CASSAPGQSLMNTEAFF. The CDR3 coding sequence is TGTGCCAGCAGCGCTCCGGGACAGTCCTTGATGAACACTGAAGCTTTCTTT.

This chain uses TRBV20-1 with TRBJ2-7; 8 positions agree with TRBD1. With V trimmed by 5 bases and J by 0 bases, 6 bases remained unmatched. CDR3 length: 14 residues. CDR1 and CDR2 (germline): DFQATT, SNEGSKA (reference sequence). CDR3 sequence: CSAPQGASSYEQYF. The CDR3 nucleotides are TGCAGTGCTCCGCAGGGGGCGAGCTCCTACGAGCAGTACTTC.

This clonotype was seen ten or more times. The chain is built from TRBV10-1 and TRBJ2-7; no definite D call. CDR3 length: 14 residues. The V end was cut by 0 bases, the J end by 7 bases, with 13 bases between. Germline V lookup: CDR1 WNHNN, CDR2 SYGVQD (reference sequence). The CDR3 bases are TGCGCCAGCAGTGAGTCCCCAGGAGCGAGGGAGCAGTACTTC. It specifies CASSESPGAREQYF.

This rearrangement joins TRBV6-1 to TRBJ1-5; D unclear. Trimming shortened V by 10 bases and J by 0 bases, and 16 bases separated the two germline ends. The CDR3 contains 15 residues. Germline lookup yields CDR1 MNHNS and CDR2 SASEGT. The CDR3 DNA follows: TGTGCCATCATTGACGGCGGAAATAGCAATCAGCCCCAGCATTTT. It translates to CAIIDGGNSNQPQHF.

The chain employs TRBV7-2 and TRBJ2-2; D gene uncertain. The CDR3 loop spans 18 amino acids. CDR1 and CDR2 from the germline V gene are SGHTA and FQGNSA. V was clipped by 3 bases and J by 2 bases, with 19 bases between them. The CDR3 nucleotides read TGTGCCAGCAGCTTTATCGCGTTGATGTTATATAACACCGGGGAGCTGTTTTTT. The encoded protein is CASSFIALMLYNTGELFF.

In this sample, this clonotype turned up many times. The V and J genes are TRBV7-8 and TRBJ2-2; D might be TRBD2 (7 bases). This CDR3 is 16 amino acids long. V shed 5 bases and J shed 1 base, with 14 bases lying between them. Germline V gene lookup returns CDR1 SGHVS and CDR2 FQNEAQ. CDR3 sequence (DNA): TGTGCCAGCAGCCCCTTGGGGGGGCTGAACACCGGGGAGCTGTTTTTT. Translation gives CASSPLGGLNTGELFF.

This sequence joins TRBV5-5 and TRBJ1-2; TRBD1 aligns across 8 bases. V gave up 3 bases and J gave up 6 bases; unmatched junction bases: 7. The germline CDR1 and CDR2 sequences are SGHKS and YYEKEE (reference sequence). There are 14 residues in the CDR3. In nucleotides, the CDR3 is TGTGCCAGCAGCTCAGGACAGGGCGACGATGGCTACACCTTC. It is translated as CASSSGQGDDGYTF.

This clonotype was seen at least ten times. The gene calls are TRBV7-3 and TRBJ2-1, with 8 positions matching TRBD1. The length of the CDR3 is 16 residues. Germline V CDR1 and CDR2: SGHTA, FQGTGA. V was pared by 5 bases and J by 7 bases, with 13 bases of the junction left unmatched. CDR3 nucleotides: TGTGCCAGCAGCCCACAGACAGGGGTGCCCTTGAATGAGCAGTTCTTC. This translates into CASSPQTGVPLNEQFF.

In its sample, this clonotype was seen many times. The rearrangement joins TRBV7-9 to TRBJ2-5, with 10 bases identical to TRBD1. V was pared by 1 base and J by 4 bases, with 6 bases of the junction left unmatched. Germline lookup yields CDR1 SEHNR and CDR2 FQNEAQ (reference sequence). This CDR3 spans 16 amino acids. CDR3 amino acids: CASSLGGQGVGETQYF. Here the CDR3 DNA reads TGTGCCAGCAGCTTAGGCGGACAGGGGGTAGGAGAGACCCAGTACTTC.

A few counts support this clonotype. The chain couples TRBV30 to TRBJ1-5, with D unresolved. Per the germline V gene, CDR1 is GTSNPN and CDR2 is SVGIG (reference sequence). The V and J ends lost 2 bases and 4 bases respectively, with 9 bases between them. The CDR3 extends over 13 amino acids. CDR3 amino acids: CAWSWPENQPQHF. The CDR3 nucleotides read TGTGCCTGGAGTTGGCCGGAGAATCAGCCCCAGCATTTT.

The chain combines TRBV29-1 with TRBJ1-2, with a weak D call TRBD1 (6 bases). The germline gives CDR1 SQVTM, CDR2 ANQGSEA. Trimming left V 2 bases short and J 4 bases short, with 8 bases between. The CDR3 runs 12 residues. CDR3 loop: CSVEKGGYGYTF. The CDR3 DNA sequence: TGCAGCGTTGAAAAGGGGGGCTATGGCTACACCTTC.

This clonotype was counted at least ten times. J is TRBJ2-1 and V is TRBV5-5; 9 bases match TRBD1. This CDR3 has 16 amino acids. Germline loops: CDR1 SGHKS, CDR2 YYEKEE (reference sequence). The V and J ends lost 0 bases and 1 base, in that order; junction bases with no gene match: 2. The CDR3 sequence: CASSLAQGASYNEQFF. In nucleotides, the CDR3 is TGTGCCAGCAGCTTGGCACAGGGGGCGTCCTACAATGAGCAGTTCTTC.

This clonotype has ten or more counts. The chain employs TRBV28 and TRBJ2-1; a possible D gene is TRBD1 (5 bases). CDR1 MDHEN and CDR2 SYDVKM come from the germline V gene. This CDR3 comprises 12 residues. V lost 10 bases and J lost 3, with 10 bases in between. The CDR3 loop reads CATQGYYNEQFF. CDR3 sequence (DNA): TGTGCCACCCAGGGCTACTACAATGAGCAGTTCTTC.

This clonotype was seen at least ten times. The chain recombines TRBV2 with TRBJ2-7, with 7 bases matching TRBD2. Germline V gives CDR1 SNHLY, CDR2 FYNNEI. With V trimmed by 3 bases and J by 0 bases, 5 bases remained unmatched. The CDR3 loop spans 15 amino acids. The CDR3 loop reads CASSDPAGSSYEQYF. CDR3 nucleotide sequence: TGTGCCAGCAGTGACCCAGCGGGGAGCTCCTACGAGCAGTACTTC.

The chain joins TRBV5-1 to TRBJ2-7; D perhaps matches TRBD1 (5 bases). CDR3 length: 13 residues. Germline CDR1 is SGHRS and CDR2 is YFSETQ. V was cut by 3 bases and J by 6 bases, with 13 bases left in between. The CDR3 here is CASSWQGTGEQYF. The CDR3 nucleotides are TGCGCCAGCAGCTGGCAGGGCACGGGCGAGCAGTACTTC.

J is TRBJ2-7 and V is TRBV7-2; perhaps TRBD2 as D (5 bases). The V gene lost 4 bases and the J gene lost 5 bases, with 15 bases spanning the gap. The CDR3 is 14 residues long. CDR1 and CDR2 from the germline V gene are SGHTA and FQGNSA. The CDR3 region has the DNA TGTGCCAGCAGCTCTTCGATGCTGAGGGACGAGCAGTACTTC. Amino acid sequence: CASSSSMLRDEQYF.

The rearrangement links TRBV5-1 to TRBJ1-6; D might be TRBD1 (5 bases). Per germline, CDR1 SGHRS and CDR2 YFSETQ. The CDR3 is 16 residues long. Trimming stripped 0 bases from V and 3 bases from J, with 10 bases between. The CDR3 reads CASSLAGTRYNSPLHF. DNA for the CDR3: TGCGCCAGCAGCTTGGCAGGGACCCGCTATAATTCACCCCTCCACTTT.

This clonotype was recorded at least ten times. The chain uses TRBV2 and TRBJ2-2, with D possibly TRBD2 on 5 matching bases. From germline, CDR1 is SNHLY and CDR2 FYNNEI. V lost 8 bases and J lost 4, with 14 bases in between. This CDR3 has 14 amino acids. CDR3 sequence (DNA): TGTGCCAGCTCAGGCTCGGGGAGCACCGGGGAGCTGTTTTTT. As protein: CASSGSGSTGELFF.

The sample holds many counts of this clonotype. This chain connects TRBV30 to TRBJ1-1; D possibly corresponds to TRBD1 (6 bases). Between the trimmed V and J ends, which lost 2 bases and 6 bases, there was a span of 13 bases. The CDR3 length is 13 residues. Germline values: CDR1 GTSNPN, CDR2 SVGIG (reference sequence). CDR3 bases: TGTGCCTGGAGTCTTAAGGGGGTTTCTGAAGCTTTCTTT. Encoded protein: CAWSLKGVSEAFF.

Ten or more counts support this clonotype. In DNA, the CDR3 is TGTGCCAGCAGTGAGACAGCCCCTGCGGGCACTGAAGCTTTCTTT. Its translation: CASSETAPAGTEAFF. This chain uses TRBV2 with TRBJ1-1; D perhaps matches TRBD1 (5 bases). This CDR3 comprises 15 residues. CDR1 is SNHLY, CDR2 FYNNEI, per germline. V was shortened by 3 bases and J by 4 bases, with 15 bases between the two germline ends.

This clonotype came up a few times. As DNA, the CDR3 is TGTGCCAGCAGCGGATTACGGGACAGGGGATTATATGGCTACACCTTC. Protein product: CASSGLRDRGLYGYTF. The chain is built from TRBV9 and TRBJ1-2; 10 bases match TRBD1. This CDR3 comprises 16 residues. The ends lost 3 bases at V and 5 bases at J; junction bases unmatched: 10. Germline CDR1 is SGDLS and CDR2 is YYNGEE.

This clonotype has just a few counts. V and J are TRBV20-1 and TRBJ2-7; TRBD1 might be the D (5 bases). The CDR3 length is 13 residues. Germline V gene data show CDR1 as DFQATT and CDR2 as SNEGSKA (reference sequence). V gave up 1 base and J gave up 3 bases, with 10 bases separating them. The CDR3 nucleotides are TGCAGTGCTAGAGGCGGACAATTCTACGAGCAGTACTTC. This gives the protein CSARGGQFYEQYF.